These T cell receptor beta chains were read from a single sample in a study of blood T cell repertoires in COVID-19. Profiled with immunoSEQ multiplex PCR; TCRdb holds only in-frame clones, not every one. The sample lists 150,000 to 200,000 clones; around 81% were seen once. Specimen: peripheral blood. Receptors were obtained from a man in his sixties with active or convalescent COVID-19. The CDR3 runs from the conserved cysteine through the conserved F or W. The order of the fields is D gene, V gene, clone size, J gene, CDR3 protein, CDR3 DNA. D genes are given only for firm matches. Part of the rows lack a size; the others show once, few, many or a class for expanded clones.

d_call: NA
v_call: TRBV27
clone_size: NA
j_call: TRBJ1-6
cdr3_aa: CASSFSGTYNSPLHF
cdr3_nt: TGTGCCAGCAGTTTTTCGGGAACCTATAATTCACCCCTCCACTTT

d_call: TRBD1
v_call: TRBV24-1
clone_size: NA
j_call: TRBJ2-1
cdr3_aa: CATSDFGDRDRGPNEQFF
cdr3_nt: TGTGCCACCAGTGATTTTGGGGACCGGGACAGGGGGCCCAATGAGCAGTTCTTC

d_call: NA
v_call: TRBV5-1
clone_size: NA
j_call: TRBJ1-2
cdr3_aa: CASSPGVNYGYTF
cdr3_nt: TGCGCCAGCAGCCCCGGGGTGAACTATGGCTACACCTTC

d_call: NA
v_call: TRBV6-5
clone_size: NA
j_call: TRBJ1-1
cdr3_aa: CASSASQTQNTEAFF
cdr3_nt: TGTGCCAGCAGCGCCTCCCAGACTCAGAACACTGAAGCTTTCTTT

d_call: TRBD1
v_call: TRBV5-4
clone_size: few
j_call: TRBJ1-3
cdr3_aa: CASSLAVAGGLSGNTIYF
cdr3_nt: TGTGCCAGCAGCTTGGCCGTGGCAGGGGGCCTCTCTGGAAACACCATATATTTT

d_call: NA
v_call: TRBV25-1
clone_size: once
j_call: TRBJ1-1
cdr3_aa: CASQIPGNTEAFF
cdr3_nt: TGTGCCTCTCAGATCCCAGGGAACACTGAAGCTTTCTTT

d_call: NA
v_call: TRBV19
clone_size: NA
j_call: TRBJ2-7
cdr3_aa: CASSLSENYEQYF
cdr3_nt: TGTGCCAGTAGTTTGTCAGAAAATTACGAGCAGTACTTC

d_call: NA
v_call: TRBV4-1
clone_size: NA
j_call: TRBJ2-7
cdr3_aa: CASSLMAGSYEQYF
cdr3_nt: TGCGCCAGCAGCCTAATGGCGGGATCCTACGAGCAGTACTTC

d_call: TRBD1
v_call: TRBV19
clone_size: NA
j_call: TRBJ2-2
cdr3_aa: CASSIAGTGTTGELFF
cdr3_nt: TGTGCCAGTAGTATAGCTGGGACAGGGACCACCGGGGAGCTGTTTTTT

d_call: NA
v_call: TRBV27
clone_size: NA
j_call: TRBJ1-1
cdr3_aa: CASSFLPIAEAFF
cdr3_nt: TGTGCCAGCAGTTTTCTCCCTATCGCTGAAGCTTTCTTT

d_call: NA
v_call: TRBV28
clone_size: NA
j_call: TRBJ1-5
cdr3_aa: CASSSPQGRAGNQPQHF
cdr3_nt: TGTGCCAGCAGTTCCCCGCAAGGGCGGGCTGGCAATCAGCCCCAGCATTTT

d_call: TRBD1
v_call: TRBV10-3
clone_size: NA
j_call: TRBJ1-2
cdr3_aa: CAIRPGTGESYGYTF
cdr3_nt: TGTGCCATCAGGCCCGGGACAGGGGAATCTTATGGCTACACCTTC

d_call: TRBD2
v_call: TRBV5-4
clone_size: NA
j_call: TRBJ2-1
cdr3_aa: CASSRPGLAGNEQFF
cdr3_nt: TGTGCCAGCAGCAGGCCGGGACTAGCGGGGAATGAGCAGTTCTTC

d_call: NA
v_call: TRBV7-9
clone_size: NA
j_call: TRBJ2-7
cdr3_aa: CASSFYGQGLHEQYF
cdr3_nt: TGTGCCAGCAGCTTCTATGGGCAGGGGTTACACGAGCAGTACTTC

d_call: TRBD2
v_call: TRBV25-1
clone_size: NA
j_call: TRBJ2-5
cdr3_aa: CASSVAGGLRETQYF
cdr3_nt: TGTGCCAGCAGTGTTGCGGGGGGCCTCCGGGAGACCCAGTACTTC

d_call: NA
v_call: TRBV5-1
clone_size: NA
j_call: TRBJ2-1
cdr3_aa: CASGAGTLSNEQFF
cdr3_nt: TGCGCCAGCGGCGCCGGGACACTCTCCAATGAGCAGTTCTTC

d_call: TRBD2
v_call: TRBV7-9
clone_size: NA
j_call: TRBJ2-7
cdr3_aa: CASSKTSGSTSYEQYF
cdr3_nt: TGTGCCAGCAGCAAAACTAGCGGGAGCACCTCCTACGAGCAGTACTTC

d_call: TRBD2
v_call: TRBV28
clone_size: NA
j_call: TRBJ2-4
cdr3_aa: CASTLGASGSAKNIQYF
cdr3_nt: TGTGCCAGCACCCTAGGGGCTAGCGGGAGTGCCAAAAACATTCAGTACTTC

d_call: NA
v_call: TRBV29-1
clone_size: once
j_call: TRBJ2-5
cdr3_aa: CSVDQGYETQYF
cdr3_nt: TGCAGCGTAGACCAGGGTTATGAGACCCAGTACTTC

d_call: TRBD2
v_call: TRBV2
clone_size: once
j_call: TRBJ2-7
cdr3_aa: CASSGLAGAEQYF
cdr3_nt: TGTGCCAGCAGTGGACTAGCGGGCGCCGAGCAGTACTTC

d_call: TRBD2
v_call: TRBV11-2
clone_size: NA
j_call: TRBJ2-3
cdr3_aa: CASSLDHTSGTDTQYF
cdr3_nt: TGTGCCAGCAGCTTAGACCATACTAGCGGAACAGATACGCAGTATTTT

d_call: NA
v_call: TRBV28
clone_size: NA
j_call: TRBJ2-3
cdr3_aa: CASSRTTGPYTDTQYF
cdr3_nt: TGTGCCAGCAGTCGAACGACAGGTCCTTACACAGATACGCAGTATTTT

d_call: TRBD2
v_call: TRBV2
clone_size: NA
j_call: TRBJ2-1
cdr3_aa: CASSVGLAGEQFF
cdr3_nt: TGTGCCAGCAGTGTTGGCCTAGCGGGTGAGCAGTTCTTC

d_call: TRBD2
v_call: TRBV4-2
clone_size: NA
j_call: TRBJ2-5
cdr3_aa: CASSQERLAGGVGVETQYF
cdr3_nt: TGTGCCAGCAGCCAAGAGCGACTAGCGGGGGGGGTTGGAGTGGAGACCCAGTACTTC

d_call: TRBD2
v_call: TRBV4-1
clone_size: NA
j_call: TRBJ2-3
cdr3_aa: CASSRTGGGSTDTQYF
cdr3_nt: TGCGCCAGCAGCCGCACAGGTGGCGGGAGTACAGATACGCAGTATTTT

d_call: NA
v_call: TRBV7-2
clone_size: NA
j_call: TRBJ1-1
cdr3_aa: CASSLDMNTEAFF
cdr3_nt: TGTGCCAGCAGCTTAGATATGAACACTGAAGCTTTCTTT

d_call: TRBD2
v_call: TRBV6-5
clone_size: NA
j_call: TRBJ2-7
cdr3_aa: CASSTTSGSYEQYF
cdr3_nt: TGTGCCAGCAGTACGACTAGCGGGAGCTACGAGCAGTACTTC

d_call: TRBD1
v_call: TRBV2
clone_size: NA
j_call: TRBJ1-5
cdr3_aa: CASSAAGGYNQPQHF
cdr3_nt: TGTGCCAGCAGTGCTGCAGGGGGCTATAATCAGCCCCAGCATTTT

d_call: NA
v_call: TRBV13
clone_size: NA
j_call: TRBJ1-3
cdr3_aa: CASSATVEEIKWGNTIYF
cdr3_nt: TGTGCCAGCAGCGCTACCGTCGAGGAAATAAAGTGGGGAAACACCATATATTTT

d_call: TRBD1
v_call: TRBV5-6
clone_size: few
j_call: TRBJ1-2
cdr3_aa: CASSLNRGRDGYTF
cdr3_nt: TGTGCCAGCAGCCTCAACAGGGGGCGGGATGGCTACACCTTC

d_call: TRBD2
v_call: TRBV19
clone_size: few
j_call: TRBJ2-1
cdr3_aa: CASKAGLREASDNEQFF
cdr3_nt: TGTGCCAGTAAGGCGGGCTTGCGGGAGGCCTCTGACAATGAGCAGTTCTTC

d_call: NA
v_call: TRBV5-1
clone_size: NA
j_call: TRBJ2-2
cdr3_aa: CASSLVGEETGELFF
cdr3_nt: TGCGCCAGCAGCTTGGTAGGGGAGGAGACCGGGGAGCTGTTTTTT

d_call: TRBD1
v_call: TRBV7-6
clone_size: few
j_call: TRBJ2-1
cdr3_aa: CASSLGQGGSGNEQFF
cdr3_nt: TGTGCCAGCAGCTTGGGACAGGGCGGATCCGGGAATGAGCAGTTCTTC

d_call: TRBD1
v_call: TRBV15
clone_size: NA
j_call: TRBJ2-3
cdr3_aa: CATSRGGPGTGGRDTQYF
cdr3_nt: TGTGCCACCAGCAGAGGAGGACCCGGGACAGGGGGCCGGGATACGCAGTATTTT

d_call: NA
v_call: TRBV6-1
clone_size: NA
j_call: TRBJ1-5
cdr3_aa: CASSEGGSNQPQHF
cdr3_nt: TGTGCCAGCAGTGAAGGTGGCAGCAATCAGCCCCAGCATTTT

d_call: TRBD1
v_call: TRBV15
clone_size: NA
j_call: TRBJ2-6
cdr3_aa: CATSRPGQGVSGANVLTF
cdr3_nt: TGTGCCACCAGCAGACCGGGACAGGGAGTTTCTGGGGCCAACGTCCTGACTTTC

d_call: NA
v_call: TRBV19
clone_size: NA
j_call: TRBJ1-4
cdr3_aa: CASSMTDATNEKLFF
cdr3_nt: TGTGCCAGTAGTATGACAGACGCAACTAATGAAAAACTGTTTTTT

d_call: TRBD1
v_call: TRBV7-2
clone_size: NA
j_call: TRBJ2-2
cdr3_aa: CASSGGQGVGTGELFF
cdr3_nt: TGTGCCAGCAGCGGGGGACAGGGAGTTGGTACCGGGGAGCTGTTTTTT

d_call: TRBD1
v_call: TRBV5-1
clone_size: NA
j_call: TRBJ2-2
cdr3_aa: CASSLDRANTGELFF
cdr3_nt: TGCGCCAGCAGCTTAGACAGGGCTAACACCGGGGAGCTGTTTTTT

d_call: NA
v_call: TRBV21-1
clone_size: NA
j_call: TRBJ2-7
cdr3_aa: CASSKFVTGCYEQYF
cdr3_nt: TGTGCCAGCAGCAAATTTGTGACAGGGTGCTACGAGCAGTACTTC

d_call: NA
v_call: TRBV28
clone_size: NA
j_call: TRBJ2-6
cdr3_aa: CASSPVAGAGANVLTF
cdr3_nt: TGTGCCAGCAGTCCCGTGGCAGGGGCCGGGGCCAACGTCCTGACTTTC

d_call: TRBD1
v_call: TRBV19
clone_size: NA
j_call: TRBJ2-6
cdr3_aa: CASSDRTGPSGANVLTF
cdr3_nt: TGTGCCAGTAGTGACCGGACAGGCCCCTCTGGGGCCAACGTCCTGACTTTC